This T cell receptor beta chain appears in the sequencing data of a study of blood T cell repertoires in COVID-19. Looking at the study overall: Acute and convalescent COVID-19 samples came from the United States, Italy and Spain.

Germline V CDR1 and CDR2: SGHNT, YYREEE (reference sequence). This CDR3 spans 13 amino acids. Trimming stripped 0 bases from V and 10 bases from J, with 11 bases between. The authors' processing: Quantification of nucleated cells was approximated via reference gene primer amplification. TCRdb's table, derived via immunoSEQ multiplex PCR, lists solely in-frame clones and lacks some. That table furnishes V, J and clone size, whereas the DNA furnished D and trimming. The data contain over 250,000 clones, about four fifths of them singletons. The sequenced sample was peripheral blood. The chain has TRBV5-4 and TRBJ2-1, with D possibly TRBD2 on 6 matching bases. This receptor was identified in a woman between 45 and 65 years old who had recovered from COVID-19. The CDR3 DNA reads TGTGCCAGCAGCTTGGCCGACGGGGGAGAGCAGTTCTTC. Its translation: CASSLADGGEQFF.